A single sample is the source of the 23 T cell receptor beta chains below, sequenced in a study of T cells in severe cutaneous drug reactions. The iRepertoire multiplex PCR system with TCR subtype-specific primers built both bulk and single-cell libraries. After re-calling the multiplex PCR reads, TCRdb lists one entry per CDR3 protein, DNA absent. The sample data list about 9,600 distinct CDR3 sequences. Carbamazepine had induced Stevens-Johnson syndrome or toxic epidermal necrolysis in the sequenced donors. The sequenced sample consisted of cells from a skin blister. The receptor source for this set is a human donor with Stevens-Johnson syndrome, a severe cutaneous drug reaction.

The CDR3 reads CSARDWTSGQKETQYF. The chain combines TRBV20-1 with TRBJ2-5; without DNA, the TCRdb call of TRBD2 cannot be checked. The CDR3 runs 16 residues. Germline V gene lookup returns CDR1 DFQATT and CDR2 SNEGSKA (reference sequence).

The V and J genes are TRBV29-1 and TRBJ2-1; the TCRdb call, TRBD2, lacks DNA for checking. Germline assignment: CDR1 SQVTM and CDR2 ANQGSEA. The CDR3 is 14 amino acids. The CDR3 protein is CSVGHGGGGNEQFF.

The rearrangement joins TRBV20-1 to TRBJ2-1; TCRdb indicates TRBD2, and absent DNA this call remains unverified. Germline V gives CDR1 DFQATT, CDR2 SNEGSKA (reference sequence). The CDR3 extends over 16 amino acids. CDR3 protein: CSARPLAGNPYNEQFF.

The chain combines TRBV20-1 with TRBJ2-3; with no DNA, the TCRdb D assignment of TRBD1 cannot be verified. Per the germline V gene, CDR1 is DFQATT and CDR2 is SNEGSKA (reference sequence). The CDR3 covers 13 residues. The CDR3 loop is CSVLGAQGDTQYF.

V and J are TRBV4-1 and TRBJ1-1; TCRdb's D gene call, TRBD1, goes unchecked for lack of DNA. Germline V gives CDR1 MGHRA, CDR2 YSYEKL. This CDR3 has 16 residues. The CDR3 sequence: CASSQVIGPRATEAFF.

The chain couples TRBV20-1 to TRBJ2-5; the TCRdb call, TRBD2, lacks DNA for checking. The V gene's germline CDR1 is DFQATT and CDR2 SNEGSKA (reference sequence). CDR3 length: 12 amino acids. CDR3: CSGWSGQETQYF.

The chain carries TRBV29-1 and TRBJ2-1; TCRdb calls TRBD1, which cannot be checked without DNA. CDR1 is SQVTM and CDR2 is ANQGSEA in the germline V gene. This CDR3 region has 17 residues. CDR3 loop: CSVPPGRTGNDDNEQFF.

This clonotype is classed as medium-sized by frequency. The chain couples TRBV12-3 or TRBV12-4 to TRBJ1-4. This CDR3 contains 12 residues. The CDR3: CASSLSPVELFF.

This chain links TRBV29-1 with TRBJ2-1. Germline-derived CDR1 and CDR2 are SQVTM and ANQGSEA. This CDR3 contains 13 residues. The CDR3 here is CSVEAPDYNEQFF.

V gene TRBV20-1 combines with J gene TRBJ2-2; TCRdb calls TRBD1, which cannot be checked without DNA. CDR1 and CDR2 from the germline V gene are DFQATT and SNEGSKA (reference sequence). This CDR3 has 17 residues. The CDR3 here is CSARDLGTGGNTGELFF.

The rearrangement uses TRBV20-1 and TRBJ2-1; the TCRdb call, TRBD2, lacks DNA for checking. The CDR3 extends over 17 amino acids. Germline V gives CDR1 DFQATT, CDR2 SNEGSKA (reference sequence). The CDR3 protein is CSARDQGGSRAYNEQFF.

The rearrangement uses TRBV29-1 and TRBJ2-1; TCRdb indicates TRBD1, and absent DNA this call remains unverified. CDR1 and CDR2 from the germline V gene are SQVTM and ANQGSEA. The CDR3 is made up of 11 amino acids. The CDR3 sequence is CSVETVYEQFF.

The gene calls are TRBV20-1 and TRBJ2-1; the D gene TCRdb calls, TRBD1, cannot be checked with no DNA. CDR1 is DFQATT, CDR2 SNEGSKA, per germline (reference sequence). This CDR3 contains 13 residues. The CDR3 is CSPWGVRDNEQFF.

The genes are TRBV4-3 and TRBJ2-7; the TCRdb call, TRBD2, lacks DNA for checking. Per germline, CDR1 LGHNA and CDR2 YSLEER. The CDR3 spans 14 residues. CDR3 sequence: CASSQAQRGYEQYF.

V usage is TRBV29-1 and J usage is TRBJ2-1; TCRdb indicates TRBD1, and absent DNA this call remains unverified. CDR1 and CDR2 from the germline V gene are SQVTM and ANQGSEA. The CDR3 is 14 residues long. The CDR3: CSVAAPGGVNEQFF.

The chain combines TRBV20-1 with TRBJ2-7; no DNA is available, so the TRBD2 call from TCRdb remains unchecked. The V gene's germline CDR1 is DFQATT and CDR2 SNEGSKA (reference sequence). This CDR3 has 14 amino acids. CDR3 amino acids: CSAWSGDGSYEQYF.

V gene TRBV20-1 combines with J gene TRBJ2-7; the D gene TCRdb calls, TRBD1, cannot be checked with no DNA. Germline V gene data show CDR1 as DFQATT and CDR2 as SNEGSKA (reference sequence). This CDR3 has 13 amino acids. The CDR3 protein is CSARGTGGLWEYF.

This rearrangement joins TRBV20-1 to TRBJ2-1; TCRdb gives TRBD2 as the D gene, but with no DNA this cannot be confirmed. Per germline, CDR1 DFQATT and CDR2 SNEGSKA (reference sequence). The CDR3 totals 14 residues. The CDR3 protein is CSASRGDLYNEQFF.

This rearrangement joins TRBV14 to TRBJ2-1. This CDR3 has 12 residues. The germline V gene encodes CDR1 SGHDN and CDR2 FVKESK. CDR3 protein: CASSHRWDEQFF.

V and J are TRBV7-8 and TRBJ2-7; there is no DNA to check the TCRdb D call of TRBD1. Looked up from germline, CDR1 is SGHVS and CDR2 is FQNEAQ. CDR3 length: 16 residues. The CDR3 here is CASSSSRDRSSYEQYF.

V and J are TRBV20-1 and TRBJ1-5; TCRdb's D call of TRBD1 is untestable without DNA. Germline-derived CDR1 and CDR2 are DFQATT and SNEGSKA (reference sequence). The CDR3 spans 19 residues. This chain's CDR3 is CSARDTGGPARLLGQPQHF.

The chain uses TRBV20-1 and TRBJ2-1. Germline loops: CDR1 DFQATT, CDR2 SNEGSKA (reference sequence). This CDR3 comprises 11 residues. The CDR3 sequence: CSARDQNEQFF.

V and J are TRBV29-1 and TRBJ2-1; the D gene TCRdb calls, TRBD1, cannot be checked with no DNA. Per germline, CDR1 SQVTM and CDR2 ANQGSEA. CDR3 size: 14 residues. The CDR3 is CSVADRKHYNEQFF.